This T cell receptor beta chain was identified in a study of cytomegalovirus exposure and HLA in healthy donors. Overall study findings and caveats: In a later analysis, most CMV-associated TCR beta chains appeared HLA-restricted. A later analysis revealed that TCR association rates differed between HLA loci, peaking at DRB1 and bottoming out at HLA-C.

PCR amplification relied on 60 Vbeta primers (plus 13 Jbeta primers). Clones were sequenced by immunoSEQ multiplex PCR, and TCRdb holds only the in-frame ones, with some missing. The sample lists 150,000 to 200,000 clones, about 80% occurring once. Everyone who donated was a healthy bone marrow donor. CDR1 and CDR2 (germline): SGDLS, YYNGEE. The length of the CDR3 is 13 residues. V lost 4 bases and J lost 6; bases outside the gene matches: 3. As to this clone: Its antigen is not known.

This chain uses TRBV9 with TRBJ2-1; 8 bases fit TRBD1. This clonotype originated in a woman in her 30s in good health and CMV-seropositive. Source material: PBMCs. As DNA, the CDR3 is TGTGCCAGCAGCAAGGGACAGGTCAATGAGCAGTTCTTC. Amino acid sequence: CASSKGQVNEQFF.